These 16 T cell receptor beta chains came from one sample sequenced in a study of cytomegalovirus exposure and HLA in healthy donors (TCRdb year 2017). The library was produced with the immunoSEQ multiplex PCR assay. For the multiplex PCR, a mixture combining 60 forward primers for TCR Vbeta segments and 13 reverse primers for TCR Jbeta segments was used. Not all clones reach the TCRdb copy of this immuneACCESS table, which keeps in-frame sequences only. Checked studies attribute under half of the gap to unresolved V genes and leave the rest unexplained. For this sample the table gives about 120,000 clones, of which about 86% were detected only once. The biggest ten clones account for 3% to 5% of the sample. Source material: PBMCs. Every receptor here comes from a woman aged 25 to 45 in good health and CMV-seronegative.

The chain uses TRBV5-4 and TRBJ2-7, with D uncertain. The V end was cut by 4 bases, the J end by 7 bases, with 21 bases between. The length of the CDR3 is 15 residues. In germline, CDR1 is SGHNT, CDR2 YYREEE (reference sequence). The CDR3 sequence is CASSPDVLAASEQYF. The CDR3 nucleotides are TGTGCCAGCAGCCCCGACGTATTAGCTGCCTCAGAGCAGTACTTC.

The chain uses TRBV11-2 and TRBJ2-7; 9 bases are a match to TRBD1. This CDR3 comprises 13 residues. J lost 6 bases, V lost 4 bases, and 4 bases had no gene match. Germline-derived CDR1 and CDR2 are SGHAT and FQNNGV. This CDR3 is CASSSGTGFEQYF. DNA for the CDR3: TGTGCCAGCAGCTCCGGGACAGGGTTCGAGCAGTACTTC.

The genes are TRBV5-1 and TRBJ2-3; TRBD1 might be the D (6 bases). The CDR3 has 16 residues. V was trimmed by 0 bases and J by 0 bases, leaving 11 bases between them. Germline CDR1 reads SGHRS; CDR2 reads YFSETQ. CDR3 residues: CASSLALDSSTDTQYF. The CDR3 region has the DNA TGCGCCAGCAGCTTGGCCCTGGACAGCAGCACAGATACGCAGTATTTT.

The chain employs TRBV5-6 and TRBJ2-2; a possible D gene is TRBD2 (6 bases). The CDR3 has 16 residues. V dropped 6 bases and J dropped 4 bases, with 19 bases sitting between them. Germline loops: CDR1 SGHDT, CDR2 YYEEEE. CDR3 residues: CASTSPGLQSTGELFF. The DNA of the CDR3 is TGTGCCAGCACCTCCCCGGGACTCCAGAGCACCGGGGAGCTGTTTTTT.

This rearrangement joins TRBV19 to TRBJ2-7, with 9 bases aligning to TRBD1. Germline lookup yields CDR1 LNHDA and CDR2 SQIVND (reference sequence). The CDR3 totals 13 residues. V gave up 5 bases and J gave up 7 bases; unmatched junction bases: 6. For the CDR3, the DNA is TGTGCCAGTAGTGAACAGGGGGCCTCTGAGCAGTACTTC. Amino acid sequence: CASSEQGASEQYF.

V gene TRBV7-9 combines with J gene TRBJ2-7; D gene ambiguous. Trimming cost V 5 bases and J 3 bases, with 8 bases left between them. The CDR3 has 12 residues. The germline CDR1 and CDR2 sequences are SEHNR and FQNEAQ (reference sequence). The CDR3 region is CASSPTDYEQYF. CDR3 coding DNA: TGTGCCAGCAGCCCCACTGACTACGAGCAGTACTTC.

The rearrangement links TRBV18 to TRBJ2-2, with 8 positions matching TRBD1. CDR1 and CDR2 from the germline V gene are KGHSH and LQKENI. The CDR3 sequence is 16 residues long. The J segment lost 6 bases and the V segment lost 2 bases, leaving 8 bases of the junction unmatched. The CDR3 bases are TGTGCCAGCTCACCAGGGGGACAGGCGGCGGCCGGGGAGCTGTTTTTT. This encodes CASSPGGQAAAGELFF.

A few counts support this clone. The chain combines TRBV27 with TRBJ1-1; D is possibly TRBD1 (5 bases). The germline CDR1 and CDR2 sequences are MNHEY and SMNVEV (reference sequence). V lost 5 bases, J lost 1 base, and 14 bases lay in between. The CDR3 extends over 15 amino acids. The CDR3 region is CASSLSFTGNTEAFF. The CDR3 nucleotides read TGTGCCAGCAGTCTCTCTTTCACAGGGAACACTGAAGCTTTCTTT.

To note about this clone: The same CDR3 also results from other DNA sequences found in this sample. The chain combines TRBV5-6 with TRBJ2-7; TRBD2 matches 7 bases. Germline CDR1 SGHDT, CDR2 YYEEEE. This CDR3 has 14 residues. The V segment lost 0 bases and the J segment 3 bases; nucleotides outside the gene matches: 3. CDR3 sequence: CASSLGAGFYEQYF. CDR3 nucleotide sequence: TGTGCCAGCAGCTTGGGAGCGGGGTTCTACGAGCAGTACTTC.

This clone has only a few counts. The chain carries TRBV28 and TRBJ2-7, with D tentatively TRBD1 (5 bases). This CDR3 contains 12 residues. The V end lost 5 bases, the J end lost 6 bases, and 11 bases lay between the germline ends. Germline values: CDR1 MDHEN, CDR2 SYDVKM. CDR3 sequence: CASSTQALEQYF. CDR3 nucleotide sequence: TGTGCCAGCAGTACACAGGCGCTCGAGCAGTACTTC.

J is TRBJ2-3 and V is TRBV18; 12 bases map to TRBD2. Germline trimming cut 5 bases from V and 1 base from J; bases unmatched to any gene: 4. Germline assignment: CDR1 KGHSH and CDR2 LQKENI. This CDR3 has 16 amino acids. The CDR3 nucleotides read TGTGCCAGCTCAGCGCGACTAGCGGGAGGCACAGATACGCAGTATTTT. This encodes CASSARLAGGTDTQYF.

V and J are TRBV15 and TRBJ1-1, with D maybe TRBD1 (5 bases). Germline assignment: CDR1 LNHNV and CDR2 YYDKDF (reference sequence). The CDR3 consists of 12 residues. V was clipped by 2 bases and J by 10 bases, with 11 bases between them. CDR3 sequence: CATSRRRVRAFF. CDR3 DNA sequence: TGTGCCACCAGCAGACGCAGGGTTCGAGCTTTCTTT.

The rearrangement uses TRBV6-1 and TRBJ2-7; D possibly corresponds to TRBD1 (5 bases). Germline CDR1 MNHNS, CDR2 SASEGT. The V gene lost 5 bases and the J gene lost 1 base, with 15 bases spanning the gap. The CDR3 has 15 residues. DNA for the CDR3: TGTGCCAGCAGTCCCCACAGGAGTAGTTCCTACGAGCAGTACTTC. Protein product: CASSPHRSSSYEQYF.

The V and J genes are TRBV5-4 and TRBJ2-1, with 8 bases aligning to TRBD2. V shed 1 base, J shed 7 bases, and the junction held 10 bases outside the gene matches. CDR3 length: 16 amino acids. The germline V gene encodes CDR1 SGHNT and CDR2 YYREEE (reference sequence). As DNA, the CDR3 is TGTGCCAGCAGCTTGTTACCCAGCGGGAGTGGGAATGAGCAGTTCTTC. This encodes CASSLLPSGSGNEQFF.

This clone has a handful of counts. This chain connects TRBV6-6 to TRBJ1-4; 9 bases are shared with TRBD1. The J segment lost 8 bases and the V segment lost 5 bases, leaving 6 bases of the junction unmatched. CDR1 is MNHNY, CDR2 SVGAGI, per germline (reference sequence). The CDR3 is 14 residues long. In nucleotides, the CDR3 is TGTGCCAGCAGTGCCGGGACAGGGTACGAAAAACTGTTTTTT. Translated, it gives CASSAGTGYEKLFF.

This clone was detected once. This chain uses TRBV18 with TRBJ2-7; no clear D. The CDR3 runs to 14 residues. Per the germline V gene, CDR1 is KGHSH and CDR2 is LQKENI. V lost 3 bases to trimming and J lost 3 bases, with 12 bases between them. The CDR3 nucleotides read TGTGCCAGCTCACCGCAGCGTGACCACTACGAGCAGTACTTC. This codes for CASSPQRDHYEQYF.